Listed here is a single T cell receptor beta chain. The data belong to a study of blood T cell repertoires in COVID-19. Study-level information: The samples span acute and convalescent COVID-19 from the United States, Italy and Spain. Sample material is recorded as cDNA or gDNA derived from T cells, B-cell-depleted T cells, or PBMCs.

Method: immunoSEQ multiplex PCR; TCRdb's copy keeps in-frame clones and lacks some. The table has 150,000 to 200,000 clones, roughly 90% seen once; the top ten hold approximately 7.6%. Donors in Cohort 3 who had recovered were those with two negative PCRs, healthcare professional clearance, or resolution of their symptoms. CDR1 and CDR2 from the germline V gene are MDHEN and SYDVKM. V was shortened by 3 bases and J by 8 bases, with 7 bases between the two germline ends. The CDR3 totals 12 residues. The chain is built from TRBV28 and TRBJ2-2; D is uncertain. This TCR came from a woman under 30 who had recovered from COVID-19. The sequenced material came from PBMCs or T cells enriched from blood (not recorded which). The CDR3 spells CASSFEWGELFF. Written as DNA, the CDR3 is TGTGCCAGCAGTTTTGAGTGGGGGGAGCTGTTTTTT.